Listed here is a single T cell receptor (beta chain). The sample originates from a study of cytomegalovirus exposure and HLA in healthy donors. The study ran its PCR with 60 Vbeta and 13 Jbeta primers. The method was immunoSEQ multiplex PCR; TCRdb's version includes in-frame clones alone and lacks a portion of them. The sample comprises about 200,000 clones, more than 75% of which are singletons, and about 6% rests with the top ten. The germline CDR1 and CDR2 sequences are KGHSH and LQKENI. V was pared by 2 bases and J by 1 base, with 5 bases between. The CDR3 is made up of 13 amino acids. The origin of this receptor is a man aged 40-50 years in good health and CMV-seropositive. V gene TRBV18 combines with J gene TRBJ1-2, with a possible D match to TRBD1 (5 bases). The sample consisted of PBMCs. The CDR3 loop is CASSPDSNYGYTF. The CDR3, as DNA: TGTGCCAGCTCACCAGACAGTAACTATGGCTACACCTTC.